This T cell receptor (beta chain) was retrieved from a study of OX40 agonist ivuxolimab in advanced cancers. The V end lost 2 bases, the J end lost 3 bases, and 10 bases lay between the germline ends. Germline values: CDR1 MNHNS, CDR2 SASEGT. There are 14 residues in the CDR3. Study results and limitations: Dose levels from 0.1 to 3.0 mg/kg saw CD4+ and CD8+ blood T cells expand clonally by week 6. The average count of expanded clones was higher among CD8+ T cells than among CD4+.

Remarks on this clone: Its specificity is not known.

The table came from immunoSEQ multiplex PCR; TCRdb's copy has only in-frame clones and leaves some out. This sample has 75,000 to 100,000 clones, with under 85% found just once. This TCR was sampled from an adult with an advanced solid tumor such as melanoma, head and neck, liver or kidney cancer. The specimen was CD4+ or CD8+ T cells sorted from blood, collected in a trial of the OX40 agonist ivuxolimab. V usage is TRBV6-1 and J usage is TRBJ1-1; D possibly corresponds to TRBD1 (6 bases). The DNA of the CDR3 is TGTGCCAGCAGTGAAAGTAGGGGGTACACTGAAGCTTTCTTT. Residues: CASSESRGYTEAFF.